A selection of T cell receptor beta chains follows, all from one sample in a study of blood T cells in healthy people across ages. MiXCR was run by TCRdb on the 5' RACE reads, yielding one entry per CDR3 protein. This sample has under 1 million distinct CDR3 sequences, with about 42% found just once. Sequencing was carried out using blood. Receptor source: a man aged 55 to 70 in good health. The CDR3 runs from the conserved cysteine through the conserved F or W.

V	J	CDR3
TRBV12-3/TRBV12-4	TRBJ2-4	CASSTTSTANIQYF
TRBV20-1	TRBJ2-5	CSASGLLQGALETQYF
TRBV7-6	TRBJ1-2	CASSSGQGLGYTF
TRBV6-2/TRBV6-3	TRBJ1-1	CASSYSQGGTEAFF
TRBV20-1	TRBJ1-1	CNSKGNTEAFF
TRBV12-3/TRBV12-4	TRBJ2-1	CASSLRDRGGVEQFF
TRBV10-3	TRBJ1-3	CAISEGLGRDSGNTIYF
TRBV20-1	TRBJ2-2	CSAGLENTGELFF
TRBV7-2	TRBJ2-1	CASSLNRYEQFF
TRBV3-1	TRBJ1-5	CASSRGPGQPQHF
TRBV7-6	TRBJ2-7	CASSLTGPLKSSYEQYF
TRBV28	TRBJ2-7	CASSPPYNEQYF
TRBV20-1	TRBJ2-3	CSADGGPQDTQYF
TRBV2	TRBJ1-5	CASRRTGPRGSQPQHF
TRBV6-2/TRBV6-3	TRBJ1-1	CASTLGARLNTEAFF
TRBV20-1	TRBJ1-5	CSANPGNGNQPQHF
TRBV18	TRBJ1-1	CASSPQGGENTEAFF
TRBV7-2	TRBJ2-1	CASSPSVGGVTNEQFF
TRBV28	TRBJ2-1	CASSLAGALYNEQFF
TRBV25-1	TRBJ2-7	CASEGSLSSYEQYF
TRBV20-1	TRBJ2-7	CSARVQTSPREQYF
TRBV20-1	TRBJ2-7	CSARIVQGKYEQYF
TRBV6-5	TRBJ1-2	CASRGLRSTGDYGYTF
TRBV7-9	TRBJ1-1	CASTYGASDEAFF
TRBV9	TRBJ1-2	CASSVGKPNYGYTF
TRBV7-9	TRBJ1-2	CASSLATVRNYGYTF
TRBV4-3	TRBJ1-4	CASSQVIRPTNEKLFF
TRBV4-3	TRBJ2-1	CASSQDGRNGEQFF
TRBV5-1	TRBJ1-2	CASSTGTGNFNYGYTF
TRBV7-3	TRBJ2-3	CASSYSGTLTSTDTQYF
TRBV7-2	.	CASTLRQGVGYEQYF
TRBV27	TRBJ1-1	CASSPSTELTLNTEAFF
TRBV7-2	TRBJ1-1	CASSLRWSGTEAFF
TRBV20-1	.	CSASGRGYEQYF
TRBV7-2	TRBJ1-6	CASSRAVEPLHF
TRBV7-2	TRBJ2-7	CASSPPDSSSYEQYF
TRBV5-1	.	CASRLAGGFYNEQYF
TRBV20-1	TRBJ2-7	CSARDAGISYEQYF
TRBV27	TRBJ1-6	CASSFKPLHF
TRBV20-1	TRBJ2-5	CSARGYQETQYF
TRBV28	TRBJ2-5	CASSLPAARETQYF
TRBV27	TRBJ2-2	CASSSPGRGGELFF
TRBV27	TRBJ2-7	CASQGGSEQYF
TRBV20-1	TRBJ2-4	CSAEQPRGKNIQYF
TRBV28	TRBJ2-4	CANSSTGAEAKNIQYF
TRBV7-8	TRBJ1-2	CASSLLGGGYTF
TRBV6-5	TRBJ2-4	CASSRILAKNIQYF
TRBV5-1	TRBJ2-1	CASSLGGQGDEQFF
TRBV7-2	TRBJ2-6	CASSQRDTGANVLTF
TRBV10-3	TRBJ1-5	CAIRRKQGSFGNQPQHF
TRBV28	TRBJ2-5	CASSPRHPYQETQYF
TRBV5-1	TRBJ2-1	CASSSRPSVNEQFF
TRBV29-1	TRBJ2-5	CSVYQGTQYF
TRBV20-1	.	CSANGLAGKETQYF
TRBV12-3/TRBV12-4	TRBJ2-1	CASSPPSDSNEQFF